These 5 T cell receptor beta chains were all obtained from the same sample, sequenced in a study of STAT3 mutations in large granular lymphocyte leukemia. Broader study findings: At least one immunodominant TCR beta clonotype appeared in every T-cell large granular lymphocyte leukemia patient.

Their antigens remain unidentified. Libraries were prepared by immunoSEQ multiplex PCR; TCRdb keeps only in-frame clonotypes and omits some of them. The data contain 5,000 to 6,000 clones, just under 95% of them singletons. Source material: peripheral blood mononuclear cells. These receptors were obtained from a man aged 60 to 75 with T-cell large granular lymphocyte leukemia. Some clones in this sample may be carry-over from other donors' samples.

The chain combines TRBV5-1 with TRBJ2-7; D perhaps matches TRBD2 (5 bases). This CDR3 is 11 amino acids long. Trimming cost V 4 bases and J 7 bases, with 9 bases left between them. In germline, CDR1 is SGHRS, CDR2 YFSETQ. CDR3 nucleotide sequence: TGCGCCAGCAGCCTTAGAGGGGAGCAGTACTTC. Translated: CASSLRGEQYF.

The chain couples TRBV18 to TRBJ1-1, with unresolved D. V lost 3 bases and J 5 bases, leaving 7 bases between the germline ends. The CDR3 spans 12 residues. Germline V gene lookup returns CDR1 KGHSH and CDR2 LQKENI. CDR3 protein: CASSPSETEAFF. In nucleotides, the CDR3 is TGTGCCAGCTCACCGTCGGAGACTGAAGCTTTCTTT. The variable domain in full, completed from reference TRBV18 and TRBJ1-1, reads NAGVMQNPRHLVRRRGQEARLRCSPMKGHSHVYWYRQLPEEGLKFMVYLQKENIIDESGMPKERFSAEFPKEGPSILRIQQVVRGDSAAYFCASSPSETEAFFGQGTRLTVV.

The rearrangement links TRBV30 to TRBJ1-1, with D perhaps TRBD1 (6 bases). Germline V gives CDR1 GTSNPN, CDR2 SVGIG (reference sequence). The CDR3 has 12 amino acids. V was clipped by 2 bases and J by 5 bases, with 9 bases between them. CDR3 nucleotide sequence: TGTGCCTGGAGTACAGGGCGGACTGAAGCTTTCTTT. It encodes CAWSTGRTEAFF.

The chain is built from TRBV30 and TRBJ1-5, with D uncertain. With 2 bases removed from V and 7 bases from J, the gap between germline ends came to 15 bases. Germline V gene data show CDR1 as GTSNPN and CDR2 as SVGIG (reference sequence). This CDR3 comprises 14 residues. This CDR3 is CAWSLGGTGQPQHF. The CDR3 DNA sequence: TGTGCCTGGAGTTTGGGAGGAACGGGGCAGCCCCAGCATTTT.

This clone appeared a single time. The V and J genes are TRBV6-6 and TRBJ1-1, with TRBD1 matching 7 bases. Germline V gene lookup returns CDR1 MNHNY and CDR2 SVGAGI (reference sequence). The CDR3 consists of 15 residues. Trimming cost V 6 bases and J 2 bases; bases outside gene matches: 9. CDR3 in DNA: TGTGCCAGCAGGCAAGAAAACAGGGGTAACACTGAAGCTTTCTTT. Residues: CASRQENRGNTEAFF.